The sequence of this TCR beta chain was determined in a study of somatic mutations in cytotoxic T cells in rheumatoid arthritis (dated by TCRdb to about 2017). With regard to the full study: Sorted V beta1+ cells also underwent TCRB sequencing, and some V beta antibody-stained T-cell populations were flow-sorted at nearly 100% purity on a FACSAria II or Sony SH800. The median ages of the patient and control groups were essentially identical. A total of 60 to 80 rheumatoid arthritis patients and 15 to 25 healthy controls underwent TCRB deep sequencing. Whether expanded CD8+ T-cell clones in untreated, newly diagnosed rheumatoid arthritis carry somatic mutations was the study question, and clonality was characterized with TCRB deep sequencing. What the work shows at the level of the full study, not this receptor alone: In patients, CD8+ clonality rose with age (Spearman r ~ 0.5), which was not the case in healthy controls. Rheumatoid arthritis patients and age-matched healthy controls did not significantly differ in CD8+ T-cell clonality. The largest CD8+ clone made up more than 20% of CD8+ cells in about an eighth of the roughly 60 patients, and blood and synovial fluid shared several identical CD8+ TCRB sequences. The slight TRBV07 underrepresentation in patients was not adjusted for multiple comparisons. The expanded CD8+ clones had unknown antigen targets, and not appearing in virus-specific databases did not rule out that they were virus-specific.

With a median age of 56 years (range 21-70) and about 51% female, the healthy controls consisted of 20 blood donors whose buffy coats were used. CD4+ and CD8+ cells were isolated by positive magnetic bead selection on an AutoMACS, and purity was checked by flow cytometry. Peripheral blood mononuclear cells were isolated by Ficoll-Paque PLUS density gradient separation. Nucleospin Tissue or Tissue XS kits were used to extract DNA from CD4-enriched, CD8-enriched or PBMC samples, and a Qubit 2.0 fluorometer was used for quantification. Sequencing of TCRB CDR3 was done on genomic DNA with the immunoSEQ assay. On the authors' methods: Only productive TCRB rearrangements were included in the analyses. Clonality was calculated as a Shannon entropy-based productive clonality index, and a clone was defined by a unique TCRB CDR3 sequence. To calculate repertoire overlap between two samples, the template counts of each clone were considered relative to each sample's total templates. V-gene usage measured by flow cytometry correlated with TCRB sequencing V-gene usage, with a Spearman r of 0.61. The source is immuneACCESS, and TCRdb retained only in-frame sequences with V and J called. Part of the clones is not carried over; for the studies checked, unresolved V genes explain less than half of this, and the remainder is unexplained. The V and J calls and clone size are taken from that table; D and trimming were inferred from the DNA. The sample table records about 12,000 clones; 74% of these occur just once. Jointly, the top ten make up 8.5% to 10% of the sample.

CDR1 and CDR2 were assigned from the germline V gene as SGHDT and YYEEEE. The CDR3 holds 14 amino acids from the cysteine to the phenylalanine. Only the CDR3 portion is preserved as DNA: 42 bases, with reading frame beginning at the first base. V loses 1 base of germline sequence and J loses 2 bases, and the interval between the two ends is 7 bases. On this clone itself: The target of this receptor is not known. Qualities for individual bases were not recorded, and no much larger clone is one base off.

This sequence originates from a man between 70 and 80 years old in good health. The chain was built from TRBV5-6 and TRBJ1-3, with an unclear D gene assignment. Sample: CD8+ T cells sorted from blood. DNA sequence: TGTGCCAGCAGCTTGAGTCTTACTGGAAACACCATATATTTT. Protein translation: CASSLSLTGNTIYF.